A selection of T cell receptor beta chains follows, all from one sample in a study of control samples from healthy donors and cancer patients. The table came from immunoSEQ multiplex PCR; TCRdb's copy has only in-frame clones and leaves some out. The data contain about 120,000 clones, roughly 92% of them seen just once; the ten biggest clones take up about 2.5%. Sequencing was carried out using blood. The receptors originated from a man younger than 45 in good health. Each CDR3 is given with its conserved first and last residue. D genes are given only for firm matches. Rows give clone size only sometimes, using once, few, many, or a class for an expanded clone.

v_gene	j_gene	abundance	d_gene	CDR3nt	CDR3aa
TRBV5-1	TRBJ2-1	-	-	TGCGCCAGCAGCTTAACGGCTTACAATGAGCAGTTCTTC	CASSLTAYNEQFF
TRBV7-8	TRBJ2-1	-	-	TGTGCCAGCAGCTTACAGAATCGTGGGGTACCCAACTCCTACAATGAGCAGTTCTTC	CASSLQNRGVPNSYNEQFF
TRBV9	TRBJ2-2	-	-	TGTGCCAGCAGCCTACGGACGGGTATCACTTATGGGGAGCTGTTTTTT	CASSLRTGITYGELFF
TRBV5-1	TRBJ2-2	-	-	TGCGCCAGCAGCTTGGAGGGCCACTCGCCCGGGGAGCTGTTTTTT	CASSLEGHSPGELFF
TRBV19	TRBJ1-5	few	TRBD1	TGTGCCACCAGACAGGGACTCAATCAGCCCCAGCATTTT	CATRQGLNQPQHF
TRBV5-1	TRBJ2-5	-	-	TGCGCCAGCAGCTCAAGAACTAGCACAGAGACCCAGTACTTC	CASSSRTSTETQYF
TRBV5-1	TRBJ2-2	-	TRBD1	TGCGCCAGCAGCTCGCCGGGACAGACGAACACCGGGGAGCTGTTTTTT	CASSSPGQTNTGELFF
TRBV10-3	TRBJ1-3	-	TRBD1	TGTGCCATCAGGGACAGGGGTGGAAACACCATATATTTT	CAIRDRGGNTIYF
TRBV9	TRBJ1-1	-	-	TGTGCCAGCAGCTCCCCGGCCCGTGGCGGAACTGAAGCTTTCTTT	CASSSPARGGTEAFF
TRBV27	TRBJ2-7	-	-	TGTGCCAGCAGGGGGCTAGGCTACGAGCAGTACTTC	CASRGLGYEQYF
TRBV11-2	TRBJ2-2	-	TRBD1	TGTGTGACGGACAGGGAAGGTACCGGGGAGCTGTTTTTT	CVTDREGTGELFF
TRBV6-2/TRBV6-3	TRBJ1-1	-	-	TGTGCCAGCAGTTACTCTTCCCCGAACACTGAAGCTTTCTTT	CASSYSSPNTEAFF
TRBV7-2	TRBJ2-3	-	TRBD2	TGTGCCAGCAGCTTCTTTAGCGGGGGCGTTACAGATACGCAGTATTTT	CASSFFSGGVTDTQYF
TRBV6-5	TRBJ1-6	-	-	TGTGCCAGCAGTTACTCGAGGGTCTTTTCACCCCTCCACTTT	CASSYSRVFSPLHF